The T cell receptor beta chain under discussion was sequenced for a study of shared clonotypes between healthy human individuals. On the study more broadly: The plates for each donor numbered three CD4 naive, three CD4 memory, two CD8 naive and one CD8 memory.

Trimming pared 5 bases from V and 3 bases from J, leaving 12 bases between. This CDR3 has 14 amino acids. CDR1 is SGHRS and CDR2 is YFSETQ in the germline V gene. The data were produced by immunoSEQ multiplex PCR, yet TCRdb's version contains in-frame clones alone and is incomplete. The sample contains some 790,000 clones, about two thirds of which appear only once. Points on this clone: Antigen specificity is unknown.

Overall study results and limits: For naive CD4 cells, roughly 4.6% of clonotypes were shared across a few donors. Few donors limited the genetic and exposure-history diversity represented.

The receptor's source is a woman in her twenties or thirties in good health. Input material: memory CD4+ T cells sorted from blood. Subset specified: CD45RA-negative fraction. The chain uses TRBV5-1 and TRBJ1-5, with D possibly matching TRBD1 (6 bases). The CDR3 sequence is CASSSGQYNQPQHF. DNA for the CDR3: TGCGCCAGCAGTTCGGGACAATACAATCAGCCCCAGCATTTT.